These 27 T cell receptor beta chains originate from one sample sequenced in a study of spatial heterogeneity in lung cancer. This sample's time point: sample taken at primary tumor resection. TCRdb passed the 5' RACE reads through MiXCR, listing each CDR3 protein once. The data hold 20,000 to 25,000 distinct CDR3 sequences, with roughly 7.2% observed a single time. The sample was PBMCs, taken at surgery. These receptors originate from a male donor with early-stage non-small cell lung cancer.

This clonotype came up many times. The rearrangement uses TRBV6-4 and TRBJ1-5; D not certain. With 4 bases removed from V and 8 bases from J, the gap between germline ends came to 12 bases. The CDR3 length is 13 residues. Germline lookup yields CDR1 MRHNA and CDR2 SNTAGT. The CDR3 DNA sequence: TGTGCCAGCAGTGCGGGCCCTTTGGAGCCCCAGCATTTT. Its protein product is CASSAGPLEPQHF.

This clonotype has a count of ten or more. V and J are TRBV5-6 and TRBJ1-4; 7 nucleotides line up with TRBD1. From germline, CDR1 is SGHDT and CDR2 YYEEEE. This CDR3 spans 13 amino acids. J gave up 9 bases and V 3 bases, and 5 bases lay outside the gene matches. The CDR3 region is CASSYSTGKKLFF. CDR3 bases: TGTGCCAGCAGCTATTCGACAGGGAAAAAACTGTTTTTT.

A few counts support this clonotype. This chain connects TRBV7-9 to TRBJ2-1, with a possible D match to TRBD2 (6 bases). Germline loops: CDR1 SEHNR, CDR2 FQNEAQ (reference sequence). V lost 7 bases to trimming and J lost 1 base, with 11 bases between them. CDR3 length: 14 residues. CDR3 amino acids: CASTFSGSYNEQFF. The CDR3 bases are TGTGCCAGCACCTTTAGCGGTTCCTACAATGAGCAGTTCTTC. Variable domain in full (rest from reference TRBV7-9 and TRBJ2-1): DTGVSQNPRHKITKRGQNVTFRCDPISEHNRLYWYRQTLGQGPEFLTYFQNEAQLEKSRLLSDRFSAERPKGSFSTLEIQRTEQGDSAMYLCASTFSGSYNEQFFGPGTRLTVL.

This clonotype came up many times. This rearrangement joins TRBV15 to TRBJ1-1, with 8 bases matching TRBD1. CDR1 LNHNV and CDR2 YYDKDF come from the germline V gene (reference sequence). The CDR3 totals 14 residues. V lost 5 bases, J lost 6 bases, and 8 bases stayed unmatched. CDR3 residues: CATSRDRRGSEAFF. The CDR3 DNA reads TGTGCCACCAGCCGGGACAGGAGGGGATCTGAAGCTTTCTTT.

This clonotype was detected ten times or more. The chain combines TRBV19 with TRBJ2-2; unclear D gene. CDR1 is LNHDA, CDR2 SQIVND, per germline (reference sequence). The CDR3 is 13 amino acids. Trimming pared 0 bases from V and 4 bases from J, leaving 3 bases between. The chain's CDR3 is CASSIDLTGELFF. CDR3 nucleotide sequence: TGTGCCAGTAGTATAGATCTCACCGGGGAGCTGTTTTTT. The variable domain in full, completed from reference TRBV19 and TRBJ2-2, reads DGGITQSPKYLFRKEGQNVTLSCEQNLNHDAMYWYRQDPGQGLRLIYYSQIVNDFQKGDIAEGYSVSREKKESFPLTVTSAQKNPTAFYLCASSIDLTGELFFGEGSRLTVL.

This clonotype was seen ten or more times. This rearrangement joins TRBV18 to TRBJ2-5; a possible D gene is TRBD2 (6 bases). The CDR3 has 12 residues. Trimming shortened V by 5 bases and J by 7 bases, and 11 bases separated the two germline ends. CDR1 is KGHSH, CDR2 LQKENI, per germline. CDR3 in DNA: TGTGCCAGCTCAGACTCGCGGGGGACCCAGTACTTC. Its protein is CASSDSRGTQYF.

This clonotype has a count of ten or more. The CDR3 loop is CASSQPGQKNTEAFF. DNA for the CDR3: TGTGCCAGCAGCCAACCGGGACAGAAGAACACTGAAGCTTTCTTT. The chain employs TRBV6-6 and TRBJ1-1; 7 bases are a match to TRBD1. The CDR3 totals 15 residues. CDR1 MNHNY and CDR2 SVGAGI come from the germline V gene (reference sequence). Unmatched junction bases numbered 8, after V lost 6 bases and J lost 1 base.

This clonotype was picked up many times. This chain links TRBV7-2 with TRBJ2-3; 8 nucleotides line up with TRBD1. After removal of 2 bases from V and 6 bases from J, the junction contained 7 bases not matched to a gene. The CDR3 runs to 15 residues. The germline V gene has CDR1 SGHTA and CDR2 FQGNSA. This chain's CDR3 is CASSLRQGHVDTQYF. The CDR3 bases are TGTGCCAGCAGCTTACGACAGGGGCATGTTGATACGCAGTATTTT.

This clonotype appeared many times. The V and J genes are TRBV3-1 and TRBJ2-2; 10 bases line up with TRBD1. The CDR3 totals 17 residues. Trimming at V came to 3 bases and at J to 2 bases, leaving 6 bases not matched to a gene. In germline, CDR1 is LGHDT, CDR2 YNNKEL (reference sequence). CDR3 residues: CASSHPRTGGNTGELFF. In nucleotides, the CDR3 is TGTGCCAGCAGCCATCCTAGGACAGGGGGAAACACCGGGGAGCTGTTTTTT.

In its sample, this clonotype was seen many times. DNA of the CDR3: TGCGCCAGCAGCCAAGGCCCTACCTACGAGCAGTACGTC. Translated: CASSQGPTYEQYV. The chain combines TRBV4-1 with TRBJ2-7; D is ambiguous. CDR3 length: 13 amino acids. The germline gives CDR1 MGHRA, CDR2 YSYEKL. V was cut by 1 base and J by 2 bases, with 6 bases left in between.

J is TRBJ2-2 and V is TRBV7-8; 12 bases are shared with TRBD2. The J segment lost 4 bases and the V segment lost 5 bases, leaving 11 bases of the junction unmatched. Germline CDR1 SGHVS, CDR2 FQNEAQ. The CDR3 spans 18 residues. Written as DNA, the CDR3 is TGTGCCAGCAGCCCCCGGGCTAGCGGGAGGGTCCTCACCGGGGAGCTGTTTTTT. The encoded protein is CASSPRASGRVLTGELFF.

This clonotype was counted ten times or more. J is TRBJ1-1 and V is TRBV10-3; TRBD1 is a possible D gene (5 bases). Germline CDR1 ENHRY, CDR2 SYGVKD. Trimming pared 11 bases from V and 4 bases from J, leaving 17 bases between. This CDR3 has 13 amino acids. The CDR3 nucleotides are TGTGCCTTCCGCAGGGAAGGAGGCACTGAAGCTTTCTTT. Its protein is CAFRREGGTEAFF.

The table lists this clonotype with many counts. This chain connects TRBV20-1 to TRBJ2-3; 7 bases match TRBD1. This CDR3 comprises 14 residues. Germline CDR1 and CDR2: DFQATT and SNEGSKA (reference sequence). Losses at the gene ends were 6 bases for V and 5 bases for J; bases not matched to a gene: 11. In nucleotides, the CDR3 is TGCAGTGCCGGGAAGGGGGCGCAGGGAGATACGCAGTATTTT. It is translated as CSAGKGAQGDTQYF.

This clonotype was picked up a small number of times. The CDR3 is CASSQEGHSYNEQFF. The CDR3 DNA follows: TGCGCCAGCAGCCAAGAGGGCCATTCCTACAATGAGCAGTTCTTC. The chain uses TRBV4-1 and TRBJ2-1; no reliable D call. The germline V gene has CDR1 MGHRA and CDR2 YSYEKL. The V end was cut by 0 bases, the J end by 1 base, with 7 bases between. The CDR3 contains 15 residues.

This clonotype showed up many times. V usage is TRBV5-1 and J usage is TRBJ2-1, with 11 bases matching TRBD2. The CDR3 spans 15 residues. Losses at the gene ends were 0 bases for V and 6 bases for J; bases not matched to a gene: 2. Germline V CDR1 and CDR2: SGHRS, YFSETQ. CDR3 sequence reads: CASSLALAGGNEQFF. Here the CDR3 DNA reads TGCGCCAGCAGCTTGGCCCTAGCGGGGGGCAATGAGCAGTTCTTC.

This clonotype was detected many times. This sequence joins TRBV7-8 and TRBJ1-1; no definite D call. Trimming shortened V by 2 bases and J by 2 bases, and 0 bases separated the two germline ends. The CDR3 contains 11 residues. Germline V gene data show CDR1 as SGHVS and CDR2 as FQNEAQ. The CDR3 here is CASSLNTEAFF. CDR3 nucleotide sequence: TGTGCCAGCAGCTTAAACACTGAAGCTTTCTTT.

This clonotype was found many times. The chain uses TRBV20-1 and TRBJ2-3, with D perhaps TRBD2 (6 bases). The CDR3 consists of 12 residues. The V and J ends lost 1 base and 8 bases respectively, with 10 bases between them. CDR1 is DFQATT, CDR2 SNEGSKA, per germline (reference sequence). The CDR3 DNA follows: TGCAGTGCTAGAGTTGGGGGAGGTACGCAGTATTTT. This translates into CSARVGGGTQYF.

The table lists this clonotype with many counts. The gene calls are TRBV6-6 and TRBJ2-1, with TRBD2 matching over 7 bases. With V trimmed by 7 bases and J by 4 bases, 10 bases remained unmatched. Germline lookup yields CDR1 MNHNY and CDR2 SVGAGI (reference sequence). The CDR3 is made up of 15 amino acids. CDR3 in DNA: TGTGCCAGCACCACTGGGGGGAGGGCTTACAATGAGCAGTTCTTC. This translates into CASTTGGRAYNEQFF.

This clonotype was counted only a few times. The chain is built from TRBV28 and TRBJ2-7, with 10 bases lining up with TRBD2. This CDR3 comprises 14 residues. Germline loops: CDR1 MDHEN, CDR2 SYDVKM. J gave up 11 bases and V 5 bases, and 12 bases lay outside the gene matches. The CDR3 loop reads CASSVQAGGPKKYF. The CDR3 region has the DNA TGTGCCAGCAGTGTACAAGCGGGAGGGCCAAAGAAGTACTTC.

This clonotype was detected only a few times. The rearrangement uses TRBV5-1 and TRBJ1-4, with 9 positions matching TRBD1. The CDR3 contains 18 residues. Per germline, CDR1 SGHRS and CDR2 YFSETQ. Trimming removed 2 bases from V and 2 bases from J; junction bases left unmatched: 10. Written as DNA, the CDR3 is TGCGCCAGCAGCTTCTACCCGGGACAGGGATCGACTAATGAAAAACTGTTTTTT. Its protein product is CASSFYPGQGSTNEKLFF. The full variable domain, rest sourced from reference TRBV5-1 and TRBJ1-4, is KAGVTQTPRYLIKTRGQQVTLSCSPISGHRSVSWYQQTPGQGLQFLFEYFSETQRNKGNFPGRFSGRQFSNSRSEMNVSTLELGDSALYLCASSFYPGQGSTNEKLFFGSGTQLSVL.

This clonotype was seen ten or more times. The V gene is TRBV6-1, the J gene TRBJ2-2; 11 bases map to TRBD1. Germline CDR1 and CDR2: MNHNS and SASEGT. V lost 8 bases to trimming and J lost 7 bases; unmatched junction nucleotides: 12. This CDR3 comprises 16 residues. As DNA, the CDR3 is TGTGCCAGCCCGGATCGAGGACAGGGGGCGGGCGGGGAGCTGTTTTTT. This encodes CASPDRGQGAGGELFF.

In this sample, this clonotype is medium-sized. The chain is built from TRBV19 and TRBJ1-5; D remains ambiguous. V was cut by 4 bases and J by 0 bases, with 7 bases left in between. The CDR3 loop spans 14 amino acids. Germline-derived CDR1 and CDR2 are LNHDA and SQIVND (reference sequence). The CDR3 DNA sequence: TGTGCCAGTAGTAGGGCGATTAGCAATCAGCCCCAGCATTTT. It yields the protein CASSRAISNQPQHF.

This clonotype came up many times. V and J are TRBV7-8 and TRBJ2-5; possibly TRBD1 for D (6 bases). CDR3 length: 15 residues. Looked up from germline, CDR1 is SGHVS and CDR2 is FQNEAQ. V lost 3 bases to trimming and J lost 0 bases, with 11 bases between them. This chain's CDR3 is CASSLGNRDQETQYF. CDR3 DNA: TGTGCCAGCAGCTTGGGCAACAGGGACCAAGAGACCCAGTACTTC.

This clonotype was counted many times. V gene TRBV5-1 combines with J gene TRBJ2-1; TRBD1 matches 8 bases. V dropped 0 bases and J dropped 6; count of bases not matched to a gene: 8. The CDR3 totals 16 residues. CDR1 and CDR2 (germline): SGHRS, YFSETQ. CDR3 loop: CASSLGPRQGINEQFF. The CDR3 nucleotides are TGCGCCAGCAGCTTGGGCCCGAGACAGGGGATCAATGAGCAGTTCTTC.

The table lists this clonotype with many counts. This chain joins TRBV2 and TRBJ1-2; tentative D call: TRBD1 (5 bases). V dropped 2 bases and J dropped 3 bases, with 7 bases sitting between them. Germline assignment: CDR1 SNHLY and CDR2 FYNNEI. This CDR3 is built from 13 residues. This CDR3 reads CASSERGYYGYTF. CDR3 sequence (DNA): TGTGCCAGCAGTGAACGGGGGTACTATGGCTACACCTTC.

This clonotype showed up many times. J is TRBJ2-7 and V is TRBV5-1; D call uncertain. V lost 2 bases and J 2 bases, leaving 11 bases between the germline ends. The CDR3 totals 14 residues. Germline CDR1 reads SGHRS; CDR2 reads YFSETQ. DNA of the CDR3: TGCGCCAGCAGCTTCTTGGGCGGAGCCTACGAGCAGTACTTC. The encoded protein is CASSFLGGAYEQYF.

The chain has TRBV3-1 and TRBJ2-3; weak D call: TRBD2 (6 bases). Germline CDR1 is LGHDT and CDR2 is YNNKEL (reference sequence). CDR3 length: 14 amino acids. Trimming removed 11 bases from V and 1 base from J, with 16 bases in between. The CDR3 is CAATRGYRTDTQYF. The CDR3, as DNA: TGTGCCGCTACCCGGGGGTATCGCACAGATACGCAGTATTTT.